The rows below give T cell receptor beta chains drawn from one sample of a study of cytomegalovirus exposure and HLA in healthy donors. The repertoire was sequenced with immunoSEQ multiplex PCR; TCRdb's copy has only in-frame clones and lacks some. The sample lists roughly 100,000 clones, 70% to 80% seen once, with 15% to 20% in the top ten. Sequencing was performed on PBMCs. The receptors here all came from a woman aged 55-70 years in good health and CMV-seropositive. Both conserved end residues are trimmed from each CDR3. Fields, in order: CDR3 protein, V gene, CDR3 length, J gene.

CDR3 protein: ASSRQQGVAYEQY; V gene: TRBV14; CDR3 length: 13; J gene: TRBJ2-7
CDR3 protein: ASSLALRSAQETQY; V gene: TRBV7-2; CDR3 length: 14; J gene: TRBJ2-5
CDR3 protein: ASRTDRGSTEAF; V gene: TRBV2; CDR3 length: 12; J gene: TRBJ1-1
CDR3 protein: ASRRNQETQY; V gene: TRBV5-1; CDR3 length: 10; J gene: TRBJ2-5
CDR3 protein: ASSLVASGIYNEQF; V gene: TRBV5-1; CDR3 length: 14; J gene: TRBJ2-1
CDR3 protein: ASSLDRAGRLDEQF; V gene: TRBV7-9; CDR3 length: 14; J gene: TRBJ2-1
CDR3 protein: ASSPFEGFGTLH; V gene: TRBV4-1; CDR3 length: 12; J gene: TRBJ1-6
CDR3 protein: ASSVRGKDNEQF; V gene: TRBV9; CDR3 length: 12; J gene: TRBJ2-1
CDR3 protein: ASRLGQGHQPQH; V gene: TRBV19; CDR3 length: 12; J gene: TRBJ1-5
CDR3 protein: ASSDRGPGSNQPQH; V gene: TRBV19; CDR3 length: 14; J gene: TRBJ1-5
CDR3 protein: ATSRALVGGAYNEQF; V gene: TRBV15; CDR3 length: 15; J gene: TRBJ2-1
CDR3 protein: ASSVSGATDTQY; V gene: TRBV27; CDR3 length: 12; J gene: TRBJ2-3
CDR3 protein: ASSVASSYNEQF; V gene: TRBV9; CDR3 length: 12; J gene: TRBJ2-1
CDR3 protein: AGKQGIYYGYT; V gene: TRBV2; CDR3 length: 11; J gene: TRBJ1-2
CDR3 protein: ASSGGGQEDETQY; V gene: TRBV5-1; CDR3 length: 13; J gene: TRBJ2-5
CDR3 protein: ASSLRLADPSYNEQF; V gene: TRBV28; CDR3 length: 15; J gene: TRBJ2-1
CDR3 protein: ASSRRDGGEQY; V gene: TRBV5-4; CDR3 length: 11; J gene: TRBJ2-7
CDR3 protein: AITAFQGNYGYT; V gene: TRBV10-3; CDR3 length: 12; J gene: TRBJ1-2
CDR3 protein: ASSLTFQGNEKLF; V gene: TRBV5-5; CDR3 length: 13; J gene: TRBJ1-4
CDR3 protein: ASSPQGGVTEAF; V gene: TRBV18; CDR3 length: 12; J gene: TRBJ1-1
CDR3 protein: ASSGTVGGEQY; V gene: TRBV5-1; CDR3 length: 11; J gene: TRBJ2-7
CDR3 protein: ASIDSGKTYEQY; V gene: TRBV10-2; CDR3 length: 12; J gene: TRBJ2-7
CDR3 protein: ASSDRGGNTGELF; V gene: TRBV25-1; CDR3 length: 13; J gene: TRBJ2-2
CDR3 protein: ASSARTGRAF; V gene: TRBV2; CDR3 length: 10; J gene: TRBJ1-1
CDR3 protein: ASSLGSSEANVLT; V gene: TRBV7-8; CDR3 length: 13; J gene: TRBJ2-6
CDR3 protein: ASSIAGRPGEAF; V gene: TRBV19; CDR3 length: 12; J gene: TRBJ1-1
CDR3 protein: AISESRNTEAF; V gene: TRBV10-3; CDR3 length: 11; J gene: TRBJ1-1
CDR3 protein: ASSATGREETQY; V gene: TRBV5-1; CDR3 length: 12; J gene: TRBJ2-5
CDR3 protein: ASSVDPEYYEQY; V gene: TRBV9; CDR3 length: 12; J gene: TRBJ2-7
CDR3 protein: ASSLGTSGRGEQF; V gene: TRBV13; CDR3 length: 13; J gene: TRBJ2-1
CDR3 protein: ASSMLPRDEQY; V gene: TRBV19; CDR3 length: 11; J gene: TRBJ2-7
CDR3 protein: ASQNAGVQTEAF; V gene: TRBV19; CDR3 length: 12; J gene: TRBJ1-1
CDR3 protein: ATLQIMNTEAF; V gene: TRBV10-3; CDR3 length: 11; J gene: TRBJ1-1
CDR3 protein: ASSVVRTQISYEQY; V gene: TRBV2; CDR3 length: 14; J gene: TRBJ2-7
CDR3 protein: SSSPLFAGESYEQY; V gene: TRBV7-9; CDR3 length: 14; J gene: TRBJ2-7
CDR3 protein: ASSVGGTSGRAADTQY; V gene: TRBV9; CDR3 length: 16; J gene: TRBJ2-3
CDR3 protein: ASSTSPGYGYT; V gene: TRBV5-8; CDR3 length: 11; J gene: TRBJ1-2
CDR3 protein: ASSPGAEVSYEQY; V gene: TRBV7-9; CDR3 length: 13; J gene: TRBJ2-7
CDR3 protein: ASSVTGTEYGYT; V gene: TRBV7-9; CDR3 length: 12; J gene: TRBJ1-2
CDR3 protein: AWSVRLAQGTQY; V gene: TRBV30; CDR3 length: 12; J gene: TRBJ2-5
CDR3 protein: AGSPGGTMELIAKNIQY; V gene: TRBV7-2; CDR3 length: 17; J gene: TRBJ2-4
CDR3 protein: ASSYGAGNQPQH; V gene: TRBV6-5; CDR3 length: 12; J gene: TRBJ1-5
CDR3 protein: ASSAPKPGLEETQY; V gene: TRBV9; CDR3 length: 14; J gene: TRBJ2-5
CDR3 protein: ASSERDRIEKLF; V gene: TRBV6-1; CDR3 length: 12; J gene: TRBJ1-4
CDR3 protein: ASSTSGSPYNEQF; V gene: TRBV18; CDR3 length: 13; J gene: TRBJ2-1
CDR3 protein: AWSMSSYNSPLH; V gene: TRBV30; CDR3 length: 12; J gene: TRBJ1-6
CDR3 protein: ASSLSPRREQY; V gene: TRBV11-3; CDR3 length: 11; J gene: TRBJ2-7
CDR3 protein: AWSTSRGVGGYT; V gene: TRBV30; CDR3 length: 12; J gene: TRBJ1-2
CDR3 protein: ASSPGQGAYEQY; V gene: TRBV19; CDR3 length: 12; J gene: TRBJ2-7
CDR3 protein: ATGRGASQPQH; V gene: TRBV10-3; CDR3 length: 11; J gene: TRBJ1-5
CDR3 protein: SSSLGQSMRGYT; V gene: TRBV7-9; CDR3 length: 12; J gene: TRBJ1-2
CDR3 protein: ASSMRVDYGYT; V gene: TRBV19; CDR3 length: 11; J gene: TRBJ1-2
CDR3 protein: AWTGGNTDTQY; V gene: TRBV30; CDR3 length: 11; J gene: TRBJ2-3
CDR3 protein: ASSLDRRTDTQY; V gene: TRBV7-9; CDR3 length: 12; J gene: TRBJ2-3
CDR3 protein: ASIRGAGDYT; V gene: TRBV21-1; CDR3 length: 10; J gene: TRBJ1-2
CDR3 protein: ATTGRARGYT; V gene: TRBV6-1; CDR3 length: 10; J gene: TRBJ1-2
CDR3 protein: ASSLALDYEQY; V gene: TRBV5-6; CDR3 length: 11; J gene: TRBJ2-7
CDR3 protein: ASSDGGGGQY; V gene: TRBV25-1; CDR3 length: 10; J gene: TRBJ2-5